The present T cell receptor beta chain was sequenced within a study of regulatory T cells in long-lasting Graves disease. This clonotype was seen at least ten times. Antigen: not known. In building TCR beta libraries, iRepertoire HTBI primers were used together with Arm-PCR of CDR3 regions. TCRdb re-called the multiplex PCR reads with MiXCR, one entry per CDR3 protein. The sample includes over 350,000 distinct CDR3 sequences, about a fifth seen only once; the top ten take more than 20%. Germline CDR1 reads KGHSH; CDR2 reads LQKENI. The CDR3 extends over 15 amino acids. V was cut by 3 bases and J by 2 bases, with 14 bases left in between. Time point reported: persistent/refractory GD, antithyroid drugs over 5 years with positive TRAb. PBMCs were the source of the RNA used for TCR sequencing. Broader study findings: Graves' patients with persistent disease showed TCR diversity lower than patients newly diagnosed. TRBV28, TRBJ1-2 and TRBJ2-5 were segments that persistent disease favored.

The chain uses TRBV18 and TRBJ2-7, with D tentatively TRBD1 (5 bases). The source material was peripheral blood mononuclear cells (PBMCs), sampled when the disease was refractory, from a patient treated with antithyroid drugs. This clonotype originated in a female donor with Graves disease. CDR3 bases: TGTGCCAGCTCACCTCGGCAGGGAAGTACCTACGAGCAGTACTTC. Protein: CASSPRQGSTYEQYF.